A single T cell receptor (beta chain) is shown here with its context. This sample was taken from a study of OX40 agonist ivuxolimab in advanced cancers. Study-wide background: Patient treatment consisted of intravenous ivuxolimab administration every 2 weeks at 0.01 to 10 mg/kg.

Generated by immunoSEQ multiplex PCR, the TCRdb table keeps only in-frame clones and is missing some. The repertoire includes about 93,000 clones, about 91% of them detected once, and 0.5% to 0.65% sits in the top ten. The V and J ends lost 4 bases and 1 base respectively, with 13 bases between them. The CDR3 length is 15 residues. The germline V gene has CDR1 GTSNPN and CDR2 SVGIG (reference sequence). This TCR derives from an adult with an advanced solid tumor such as melanoma, head and neck, liver or kidney cancer. The sample in question was CD4+ or CD8+ T cells sorted from blood, obtained in a trial of the OX40 agonist ivuxolimab. The chain carries TRBV30 and TRBJ1-4; a weak D match, TRBD1 (5 bases). The CDR3 loop reads CAWKGAGQTNEKLFF. CDR3 DNA sequence: TGTGCCTGGAAAGGGGCAGGACAAACTAATGAAAAACTGTTTTTT.